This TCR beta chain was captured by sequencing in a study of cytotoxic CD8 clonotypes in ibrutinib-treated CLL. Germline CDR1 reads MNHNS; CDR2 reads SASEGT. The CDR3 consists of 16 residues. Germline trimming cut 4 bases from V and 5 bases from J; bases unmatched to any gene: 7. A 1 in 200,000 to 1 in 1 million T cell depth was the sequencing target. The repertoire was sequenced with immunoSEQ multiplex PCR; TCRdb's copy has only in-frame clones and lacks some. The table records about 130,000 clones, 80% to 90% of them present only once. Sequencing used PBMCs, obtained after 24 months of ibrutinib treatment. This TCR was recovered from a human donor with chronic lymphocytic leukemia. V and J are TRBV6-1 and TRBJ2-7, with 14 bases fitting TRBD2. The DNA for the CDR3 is TGTGCCAGCAGTGTCGAGGGGACTAGCGGGAGCCACGAGCAGTACTTC. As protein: CASSVEGTSGSHEQYF.